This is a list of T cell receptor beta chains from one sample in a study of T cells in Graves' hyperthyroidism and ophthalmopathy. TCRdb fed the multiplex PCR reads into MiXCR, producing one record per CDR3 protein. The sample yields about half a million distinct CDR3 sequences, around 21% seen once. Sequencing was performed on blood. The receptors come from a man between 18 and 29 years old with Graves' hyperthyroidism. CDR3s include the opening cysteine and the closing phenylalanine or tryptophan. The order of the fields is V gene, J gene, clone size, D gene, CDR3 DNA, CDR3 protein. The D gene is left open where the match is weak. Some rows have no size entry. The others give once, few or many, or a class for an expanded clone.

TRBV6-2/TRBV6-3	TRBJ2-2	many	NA	TGTGCCAGCAGTTACCCCGGGGAGCTGTTTTTT	CASSYPGELFF
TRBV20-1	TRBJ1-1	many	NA	TGCAGTGCCGAATTCAGTGAAGCTTTCTTT	CSAEFSEAFF
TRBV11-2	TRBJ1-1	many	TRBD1	TGTGCCAAGCAAGGGACAGAGAACACTGAAGCTTTCTTT	CAKQGTENTEAFF
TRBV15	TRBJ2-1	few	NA	TGTGCCACCAGCGGGCGTTGGGTTGTGGGCCGAGCCTACAATGAGCAGTTCTTC	CATSGRWVVGRAYNEQFF
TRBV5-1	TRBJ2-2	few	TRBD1	TGCGCCAGCAGCATCCGACAGGGAAGGATCGCCGGGGAGCTGTTTTTT	CASSIRQGRIAGELFF
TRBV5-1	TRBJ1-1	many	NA	TGCGCCAGCAGCTGGTATGGGAACACTGAAGCTTTCTTT	CASSWYGNTEAFF
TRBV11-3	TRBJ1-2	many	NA	TGTGCCAGCAGCTTAGTAGACTGGAAAGGCTACACCTTC	CASSLVDWKGYTF
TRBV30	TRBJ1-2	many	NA	TGTGCCTGGAATAGGCCCCGGGAAGGGAATGGCTACACCTTC	CAWNRPREGNGYTF
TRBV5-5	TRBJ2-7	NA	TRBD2	TGTGCCAGCAGTTCCGGGACTAGCGGGGGGTCCTACGAGCAGTACTTC	CASSSGTSGGSYEQYF
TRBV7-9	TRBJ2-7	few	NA	TGTGCCAGCAGCTCTTCAGGTTTTCTAGACGAGCAGTACTTC	CASSSSGFLDEQYF
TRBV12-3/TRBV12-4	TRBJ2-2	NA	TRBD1	TGTGCCAGCATCCCAGGACAGGGGGGGACTGGCGGGGATCTGTTTTTT	CASIPGQGGTGGDLFF
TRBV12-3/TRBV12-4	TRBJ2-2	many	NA	TGTGCCAGCAGTTTAGGGCAGGGCGGTGACACCGGGGAGCTGTTTTTT	CASSLGQGGDTGELFF
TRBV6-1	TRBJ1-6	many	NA	TGTGCCAGCAGTGGTCGATCATTTAATTCACCCCTCCACTTT	CASSGRSFNSPLHF